The 8 T cell receptor beta chains reported below all come from one sample, sequenced in a study of PD-1 blockade in classical Hodgkin lymphoma. Every patient experienced relapse after autologous stem cell transplantation, and brentuximab vedotin exposure varied. The method was immunoSEQ multiplex PCR; TCRdb's version includes in-frame clones alone and lacks a portion of them. The sample has 72,000 or so clones; under 95% are singletons. This specimen was peripheral blood mononuclear cells (PBMCs), taken at baseline. The receptors derive from a human donor with classical Hodgkin lymphoma.

J is TRBJ2-2 and V is TRBV7-6, with 8 positions matching TRBD1. This CDR3 region has 17 residues. With 2 bases clipped from V and 6 bases from J, the junction kept 11 bases outside the gene matches. Germline CDR1 SGHVS, CDR2 FNYEAQ. The CDR3 DNA is TGTGCCAGCAGCTTATTCGCCGGGACAGGAGGGGCCGGGGAGCTGTTTTTT. This translates into CASSLFAGTGGAGELFF. Full variable domain (outside the CDR3, taken from reference TRBV7-6 and TRBJ2-2): GAGVSQSPRYKVTKRGQDVALRCDPISGHVSLYWYRQALGQGPEFLTYFNYEAQQDKSGLPNDRFSAERPEGSISTLTIQRTEQRDSAMYRCASSLFAGTGGAGELFFGEGSRLTVL.

In its sample, this clone was seen once. V usage is TRBV7-2 and J usage is TRBJ2-1; possible D gene TRBD2, 6 bases. Germline V gene data show CDR1 as SGHTA and CDR2 as FQGNSA. This CDR3 is built from 11 residues. V lost 10 bases and J lost 9, with 13 bases in between. CDR3 DNA sequence: TGTGCCACCGCACTAGCTGCTGAGCAGTTCTTC. It translates to CATALAAEQFF.

The V call is TRBV11-2, the J call TRBJ1-1; 7 bases match TRBD1. J was trimmed by 2 bases and V by 4 bases; bases with no gene match: 10. The germline V gene has CDR1 SGHAT and CDR2 FQNNGV. The CDR3 length is 16 residues. In nucleotides, the CDR3 is TGTGCCAGCAGCTCGGGGGGGACAGCAGATAACACTGAAGCTTTCTTT. The encoded protein is CASSSGGTADNTEAFF.

In this sample, this clone turned up once. V gene TRBV28 combines with J gene TRBJ1-1; TRBD1 is a possible D gene (5 bases). V shed 6 bases and J shed 6 bases, with 32 bases lying between them. The CDR3 has 19 residues. Germline loops: CDR1 MDHEN, CDR2 SYDVKM. The CDR3 sequence: CASSPPNLGNRLSRAEAFF. Written as DNA, the CDR3 is TGTGCCAGCAGCCCTCCGAACCTAGGGAACAGGCTCTCGCGCGCTGAAGCTTTCTTT.

The V gene is TRBV5-4, the J gene TRBJ2-5, with TRBD2 matching 10 bases. CDR1 and CDR2 (germline): SGHNT, YYREEE (reference sequence). The CDR3 length is 16 residues. Germline trimming cut 0 bases from V and 4 bases from J; bases unmatched to any gene: 6. The CDR3 loop reads CASSLGRLAGTETQYF. CDR3 nucleotide sequence: TGTGCCAGCAGCTTGGGTCGACTAGCGGGTACAGAGACCCAGTACTTC.

The chain has TRBV28 and TRBJ1-5, with D uncertain. In germline, CDR1 is MDHEN, CDR2 SYDVKM. The V end was cut by 4 bases, the J end by 5 bases, with 3 bases between. The CDR3 consists of 11 residues. CDR3 protein: CASSSDQPQHF. CDR3 nucleotides: TGTGCCAGCAGTTCCGATCAGCCCCAGCATTTT.

The chain joins TRBV28 to TRBJ1-5; no clear D. CDR1 is MDHEN and CDR2 is SYDVKM in the germline V gene. Trimming stripped 3 bases from V and 6 bases from J, with 3 bases between. This CDR3 is built from 11 residues. The CDR3 region is CASSFGQPQHF. The CDR3 region has the DNA TGTGCCAGCAGTTTCGGTCAGCCCCAGCATTTT.

V usage is TRBV7-8 and J usage is TRBJ2-3; D is undetermined. CDR3 size: 12 residues. V was pared by 2 bases and J by 5 bases, with 5 bases between. Per the germline V gene, CDR1 is SGHVS and CDR2 is FQNEAQ. The CDR3 reads CASSLSIDTQYF. The CDR3 DNA follows: TGTGCCAGCAGCTTATCTATAGATACGCAGTATTTT.